The sequence of this T cell receptor beta chain was determined in a study of T cells after yellow fever vaccination. This clonotype was seen many times. Its antigen is unknown. Looked up from germline, CDR1 is ENHRY and CDR2 is SYGVKD. With 0 bases clipped from V and 8 bases from J, the junction kept 4 bases outside the gene matches. The length of the CDR3 is 15 residues. General observations from the study: Contamination by abundant bulk-population clonotypes could be present in FACS-sorted repertoires. Overlap between CD4 and CD8 compartments was detected for a small share of clonotypes. The secondary T-cell response peaked on day 5, not day 15, but was weaker.

In making TCR cDNA, 5'RACE template switching added a universal primer site and UMIs to it. TCRdb processed the 5' RACE reads anew with MiXCR; each CDR3 protein has one entry. The table lists some 250,000 distinct CDR3 sequences, more than 3.5% of them singletons. Here the sequenced sample was PBMCs, taken 15 days after the yellow fever booster vaccination. This TCR was recovered from a man between 18 and 29 years old who received the YFV17D yellow fever vaccine. This sequence joins TRBV10-3 and TRBJ2-1; 10 positions agree with TRBD1. In nucleotides, the CDR3 is TGTGCCATCAGTGAGTCGGGGACAGGGGCGGATGAGCAGTTCTTC. Translated, it gives CAISESGTGADEQFF.